These 15 T cell receptor beta chains were all obtained from the same sample, sequenced in a study of T cell responses to AZD1222 COVID-19 vaccine. Here immunoSEQ multiplex PCR was the method, and the copy in TCRdb shows in-frame clones only, minus some. The sample shows about 160,000 clones, 90% to 95% of them seen only once. The specimen comprised peripheral blood, sampled on day 0 of MenACWY control vaccination. The receptors shown here come from an adult in good health.

This clone came up once. V gene TRBV29-1 combines with J gene TRBJ1-4; no reliable D call. The V and J ends lost 5 bases and 8 bases respectively, with 9 bases between them. CDR1 is SQVTM, CDR2 ANQGSEA, per germline. CDR3 length: 11 residues. DNA for the CDR3: TGCAGCGTTTTAGGGTTCGAAAAACTGTTTTTT. Protein: CSVLGFEKLFF.

The chain joins TRBV27 to TRBJ1-3; D call uncertain. The CDR3 runs 15 residues. Deletions cut 3 bases from V and 0 bases from J, with 9 bases between. In germline, CDR1 is MNHEY, CDR2 SMNVEV (reference sequence). Here the CDR3 DNA reads TGTGCCAGCAGTTTGAGCCACAGCTCTGGAAACACCATATATTTT. This codes for CASSLSHSSGNTIYF.

This rearrangement joins TRBV9 to TRBJ1-1; D might be TRBD1 (5 bases). From germline, CDR1 is SGDLS and CDR2 YYNGEE. V was pared by 3 bases and J by 7 bases, with 13 bases between. This CDR3 is 13 amino acids long. In DNA, the CDR3 is TGTGCCAGCAGCGCAATCGGGGGTATTGAAGCTTTCTTT. Encoded protein: CASSAIGGIEAFF.

In nucleotides, the CDR3 is TGTGCCAGCAGGGCGACAGGTGGCTATGGCTACACCTTC. Protein product: CASRATGGYGYTF. The rearrangement joins TRBV12-3 or TRBV12-4 to TRBJ1-2; weak D call: TRBD1 (6 bases). The CDR3 is 13 residues long. Deletions cut 6 bases from V and 4 bases from J, with 12 bases between.

The chain is built from TRBV6-4 and TRBJ2-1, with 7 bases fitting TRBD1. CDR1 and CDR2 from the germline V gene are MRHNA and SNTAGT. The V and J ends lost 6 bases and 4 bases, in that order; junction bases with no gene match: 0. The CDR3 length is 12 residues. The CDR3 bases are TGTGCCAGCAGGGACAGGTACAATGAGCAGTTCTTC. Amino acid sequence: CASRDRYNEQFF.

The rearrangement uses TRBV15 and TRBJ2-7; tentative D call: TRBD2 (6 bases). V shed 0 bases and J shed 0 bases, with 18 bases lying between them. Germline V lookup: CDR1 LNHNV, CDR2 YYDKDF (reference sequence). CDR3 length equals 18 residues. CDR3 nucleotide sequence: TGTGCCACCAGCAGAGATCTAAGCGGCGGGACGAGCTCCTACGAGCAGTACTTC. Protein: CATSRDLSGGTSSYEQYF.

Of note for this clone: Other DNA sequences in this sample translate to the same CDR3. The chain combines TRBV6-2 or TRBV6-3 with TRBJ2-1; 13 positions match TRBD2. J was trimmed by 4 bases and V by 0 bases; bases with no gene match: 3. The CDR3 length is 17 residues. Germline V CDR1 and CDR2: MNHEY, SVGEGT. The CDR3 DNA reads TGTGCCAGCAGTTACTCAGGGACTAGCGGGATATACAATGAGCAGTTCTTC. It translates to CASSYSGTSGIYNEQFF.

This clone was detected once. This sequence joins TRBV30 and TRBJ1-2; no clear D gene. The CDR3 sequence is 14 residues long. In germline, CDR1 is GTSNPN, CDR2 SVGIG (reference sequence). Trimming left V 2 bases short and J 5 bases short, with 15 bases between. In DNA form, the CDR3 reads TGTGCCTGGAGTCCCGACGGGGTTCAATATGGCTACACCTTC. Translating it yields CAWSPDGVQYGYTF.

In this sample, this clone turned up once. The chain uses TRBV5-1 and TRBJ1-6, with a possible D match to TRBD1 (6 bases). V dropped 5 bases and J dropped 7 bases, with 19 bases sitting between them. Looked up from germline, CDR1 is SGHRS and CDR2 is YFSETQ. There are 16 residues in the CDR3. The CDR3 DNA is TGCGCCAGCAGGGTGGATGTACGAACAGGGAATTCACCCCTCCACTTT. This sequence encodes CASRVDVRTGNSPLHF.

This chain links TRBV11-3 with TRBJ2-2; 8 bases map to TRBD2. Germline trimming cut 2 bases from V and 4 bases from J; bases unmatched to any gene: 3. Per germline, CDR1 SGHNT and CDR2 YENEEA. The CDR3 is 15 residues long. The CDR3 DNA reads TGTGCCAGCAGCTTAAGCGGGAGTATCACCGGGGAGCTGTTTTTT. Translating gives CASSLSGSITGELFF.

The J gene is TRBJ1-1, the V gene TRBV5-6; a possible D gene is TRBD1 (5 bases). V dropped 0 bases and J dropped 3 bases, with 15 bases sitting between them. Germline assignment: CDR1 SGHDT and CDR2 YYEEEE. The CDR3 sequence is 16 residues long. CDR3 sequence reads: CASSLVGVRAYTEAFF. CDR3 nucleotide sequence: TGTGCCAGCAGCTTGGTTGGAGTCAGGGCCTACACTGAAGCTTTCTTT.

This sequence joins TRBV15 and TRBJ2-1; 13 bases are shared with TRBD2. The CDR3 contains 20 residues. The germline V gene encodes CDR1 LNHNV and CDR2 YYDKDF (reference sequence). Trimming took 2 bases from V and 3 from J; bases not matched to a gene: 13. CDR3 residues: CATSRTLAGGPVVVYNEQFF. The CDR3 nucleotides read TGTGCCACCAGCAGAACACTAGCGGGAGGGCCTGTAGTTGTCTACAATGAGCAGTTCTTC.

This clone was counted between two and nine times. This sequence joins TRBV19 and TRBJ1-5; no definite D call. V lost 6 bases and J 4 bases, leaving 7 bases between the germline ends. The CDR3 loop spans 12 amino acids. Germline lookup yields CDR1 LNHDA and CDR2 SQIVND (reference sequence). The CDR3 region is CASSALNQPQHF. As DNA, the CDR3 is TGTGCCAGTAGCGCCCTAAATCAGCCCCAGCATTTT.

The rearrangement uses TRBV7-9 and TRBJ1-5, with no clear D. Trimming took off 8 bases at V and 4 bases at J, with 9 bases between the two ends. Looked up from germline, CDR1 is SEHNR and CDR2 is FQNEAQ (reference sequence). The CDR3 contains 12 residues. The CDR3: CASGRENQPQHF. In DNA, the CDR3 is TGTGCCAGCGGGAGGGAAAATCAGCCCCAGCATTTT. The entire variable domain, with the rest obtained from reference TRBV7-9 and TRBJ1-5, is as follows: DTGVSQNPRHKITKRGQNVTFRCDPISEHNRLYWYRQTLGQGPEFLTYFQNEAQLEKSRLLSDRFSAERPKGSFSTLEIQRTEQGDSAMYLCASGRENQPQHFGDGTRLSIL.

V gene TRBV14 combines with J gene TRBJ2-4; D remains unclear. V lost 1 base, J lost 9 bases, and 4 bases lay in between. From germline, CDR1 is SGHDN and CDR2 FVKESK. The length of the CDR3 is 11 residues. The CDR3 DNA follows: TGTGCCAGCAGCCAAGCAAGCATTCAGTACTTC. Its translation is CASSQASIQYF.